The present entry profiles one TCR beta chain with its context. The specificity of this receptor is unknown. Within one base of it there is no much larger clone, and no base qualities were kept. TCRbeta CDR3 regions were amplified from genomic DNA using the immunoSEQ Assay, a bias-controlled multiplex PCR. Concerning the study's data processing: The number of nucleated cells in each sample was estimated by amplification of reference gene primers within the assay. To quantify the absolute abundance of each unique TCRbeta CDR3 rearrangement, sequence reads were collapsed and filtered. Productive Simpson clonality was computed per sample as the square root of Simpson's diversity index over productive rearrangements. This immuneACCESS table, as held by TCRdb, lists in-frame sequences with V and J called but not all clones. Of the missing ones, under half trace to an unresolved V gene in checked studies; the others have no known cause. That table supplies the V and J calls and clone size; D and trimming were determined from the DNA. The sample table contains about 260,000 clones; only one count was recorded for over 80% of them. The ten largest clones add up to around 0.87% of the sample.

The CDR3 goes from the cysteine to the phenylalanine over 12 residues. The kept DNA is CDR3 alone, 36 bases in frame from the first base. The germline V gene encodes CDR1 LGHDT and CDR2 YNNKEL (reference sequence). Deletion took 6 bases off V and 5 bases off J, with a span of 10 bases between the germline ends. The sample belongs to a study of blood T cell repertoires in COVID-19 (dated by TCRdb to 2019 to 2021). For the study in its entirety: Collaborator samples came from the United States, Italy and Spain and covered acute and convalescent phases of COVID-19. A de-identified subject ID, COVID-19 status, age in years and sex were almost always included in the sample metadata. The dataset comprised deeply sampled blood TCRbeta repertoires from subjects exposed to, actively infected with, or recovered from COVID-19. The repertoires were released in a freely available public database meant as a resource for research on the immune response to SARS-CoV-2. Where HLA class I and class II types were available, the types were taken from metadata supplied by the sample provider, not from assay-based typing. The samples were drawn from two sources: the first 160 participants of the ongoing ImmuneRACE study, and over 1,000 subjects contributed by 6 global collaborators. The material from the prospective study consisted of cDNA or gDNA derived from T cells, B-cell-depleted T cells, or PBMCs. What the study reported, not specific to this receptor: The amount of clinical and demographic metadata varied by source and participant and was provided uncurated.

Enrolling through a virtual design, the prospective study's participants ranged in age from roughly 18 to 95 years and lived across approximately 25 United States geographic areas. In the prospective study, cohorts were assigned on the basis of participant-reported clinical history obtained from a screening survey and a study questionnaire. Exposed participants were defined as having been in contact with someone with a PCR-confirmed or clinician-diagnosed COVID-19 case within 2 weeks of study entry. Mobile phlebotomists in the prospective study collected whole blood, serum and a nasopharyngeal or oropharyngeal swab from every participant. Over a roughly 2-month period, participants in the prospective study had the option of providing additional blood draws and questionnaires. Blood samples from the prospective study were shipped frozen or at room temperature prior to DNA extraction.

The chain is encoded by TRBV3-1 (or the pseudogene TRBV3-2) joined to TRBJ2-5; the D segment cannot be called with confidence. Sequenced material: PBMCs or T cells enriched from blood (not recorded which). This clonotype was sampled from a man in his fifties or sixties who had been exposed to COVID-19. The nucleotides read TGTGCCAGCAGGCAACTTGGCGAGACCCAGTACTTC. Its protein product is CASRQLGETQYF.